This T cell receptor (beta chain) stems from a study of monozygotic twins with inflammatory bowel disease. Per sample, reverse transcription was split into eight reactions. Through template switching, UMIs that included a 6-nucleotide sample barcode were added. TCRalpha and TCRbeta cDNA underwent two nested PCRs of roughly 17 and 9 cycles. TCRdb re-called the 5' RACE reads; every CDR3 protein appears as one record, without DNA. The sample totals a few hundred thousand distinct CDR3 sequences. Germline V gene lookup returns CDR1 DFQATT and CDR2 SNEGSKA (reference sequence). This CDR3 region has 12 residues.

This TCR was sampled from a human donor with ulcerative colitis or Crohn's disease, or a healthy co-twin of an affected twin (not recorded which). The chain couples TRBV20-1 to TRBJ2-2. Sequencing input: blood. CDR3 sequence reads: CSANGNTGELFF.